The 29 T cell receptor beta chains below all came from one sample that was sequenced in a study of CD8 T cells in Susac syndrome. A quantity of roughly 0.5 to 1 ug RNA underwent reverse transcription using random hexamers. TCRdb passed the immunoSEQ multiplex PCR reads through MiXCR, listing each CDR3 protein once. The sample lists about 300,000 distinct CDR3 sequences, around 85% occurring once. Sample: CD8+ T cells from PBMCs. The receptor source for this set is a human donor with multiple sclerosis.

The rearrangement joins TRBV28 to TRBJ2-1; maybe TRBD2 (5 bases). Trimming cost V 5 bases and J 5 bases, with 19 bases left between them. CDR3 length: 16 amino acids. CDR1 and CDR2 from the germline V gene are MDHEN and SYDVKM. CDR3 protein: CASSPVASGFDNEQFF. CDR3 nucleotides: TGTGCCAGCAGTCCCGTAGCTTCGGGGTTCGACAATGAGCAGTTCTTC.

The gene calls are TRBV5-6 and TRBJ2-7; TRBD2 is a possible D gene (5 bases). Trimming pared 6 bases from V and 3 bases from J, leaving 16 bases between. This CDR3 has 14 amino acids. Germline assignment: CDR1 SGHDT and CDR2 YYEEEE. CDR3 nucleotides: TGTGCCAGCAACGTAGGACTGAAGGGCTACGAGCAGTACTTC. As protein: CASNVGLKGYEQYF. Variable domain in full (rest from reference TRBV5-6 and TRBJ2-7): DAGVTQSPTHLIKTRGQQVTLRCSPKSGHDTVSWYQQALGQGPQFIFQYYEEEERQRGNFPDRFSGHQFPNYSSELNVNALLLGDSALYLCASNVGLKGYEQYFGPGTRLTVT.

The rearrangement links TRBV24-1 to TRBJ2-7; a weak D match, TRBD1 (6 bases). Trimming stripped 3 bases from V and 4 bases from J, with 9 bases between. CDR1 and CDR2 from the germline V gene are KGHDR and SFDVKD. The CDR3 length is 13 residues. CDR3: CATSDVQGYEQYF. CDR3 DNA sequence: TGTGCCACCAGTGATGTGCAGGGGTACGAGCAGTACTTC.

The rearrangement joins TRBV6-2 or TRBV6-3 to TRBJ1-5; no reliable D call. The CDR3 has 17 residues. The germline V gene has CDR1 MNHEY and CDR2 SVGEGT. Trimming stripped 6 bases from V and 2 bases from J, with 20 bases between. CDR3 in amino acids: CASSSLTREARNQPQHF. CDR3 nucleotide sequence: TGTGCCAGCAGCAGTCTTACCAGAGAGGCCCGCAATCAGCCCCAGCATTTT.

The gene calls are TRBV19 and TRBJ1-1; D is ambiguous. From germline, CDR1 is LNHDA and CDR2 SQIVND (reference sequence). With 7 bases removed from V and 5 bases from J, the gap between germline ends came to 11 bases. The CDR3 consists of 12 residues. The CDR3 nucleotides read TGTGCCAGTAAGGTTTGGGTTACTGAAGCTTTCTTT. Protein: CASKVWVTEAFF.

This clonotype was recorded only once. V gene TRBV4-3 combines with J gene TRBJ2-3; 8 bases match TRBD1. The CDR3 consists of 16 residues. V shed 0 bases and J 7 bases; nucleotides not matched to a gene: 9. Germline V CDR1 and CDR2: LGHNA, YSLEER. DNA for the CDR3: TGCGCCAGCAGCCAAGAATCAGGGGGCACCGGGTATACGCAGTATTTT. Protein sequence: CASSQESGGTGYTQYF.

The rearrangement links TRBV24-1 to TRBJ2-1; D is ambiguous. V was pared by 4 bases and J by 5 bases, with 14 bases between. The CDR3 runs 15 residues. CDR1 and CDR2 from the germline V gene are KGHDR and SFDVKD. CDR3 nucleotides: TGTGCCACCAGTGACCTCGACTCTTACAACAATGAGCAGTTCTTC. Its translation: CATSDLDSYNNEQFF.

This chain joins TRBV2 and TRBJ2-2, with TRBD2 matching over 10 bases. The CDR3 runs 15 residues. The V gene end was trimmed by 6 bases and the J gene end by 6 bases; junction bases not matched to a gene: 7. Germline loops: CDR1 SNHLY, CDR2 FYNNEI. The CDR3 sequence is CASRAGGREAGELFF. CDR3 bases: TGTGCCAGCAGAGCGGGAGGGCGGGAGGCCGGGGAGCTGTTTTTT.

DNA of the CDR3: TGTGCCAGCAGAGCGTCTAGCGGGTCCTACAATGAGCAGTTCTTC. Protein product: CASRASSGSYNEQFF. The chain joins TRBV28 to TRBJ2-1; 8 positions match TRBD2. Looked up from germline, CDR1 is MDHEN and CDR2 is SYDVKM. The CDR3 has 15 amino acids. Trimming at V came to 6 bases and at J to 1 base, leaving 5 bases not matched to a gene.

The CDR3, as DNA: TGTGCCAGCAGCTTTATAGACAGGGAGAACACTGAAGCTTTCTTT. Its protein product is CASSFIDRENTEAFF. The chain uses TRBV7-8 and TRBJ1-1, with TRBD1 identical over 7 bases. Germline assignment: CDR1 SGHVS and CDR2 FQNEAQ. CDR3 length equals 15 residues. J lost 1 base, V lost 3 bases, and 5 bases had no gene match.

The chain uses TRBV27 and TRBJ2-3; no clear D. V dropped 0 bases and J dropped 9 bases, with 10 bases sitting between them. CDR3 length: 13 amino acids. Germline V gene data show CDR1 as MNHEY and CDR2 as SMNVEV (reference sequence). The CDR3 is CASSLSPKATQYF. The CDR3 DNA reads TGTGCCAGCAGTTTATCACCCAAAGCGACGCAGTATTTT.

V and J are TRBV24-1 and TRBJ2-2, with D possibly matching TRBD2 (5 bases). The CDR3 runs 16 residues. The ends were cut back, 3 bases at V and 4 bases at J, with 14 bases in the middle. Germline-derived CDR1 and CDR2 are KGHDR and SFDVKD. CDR3 nucleotide sequence: TGTGCCACCAGTGATCCCCAGCGCAGCGGCACCGGGGAGCTGTTTTTT. This gives the protein CATSDPQRSGTGELFF.

The chain recombines TRBV4-1 with TRBJ2-7; D call uncertain. V lost 0 bases and J 6 bases, leaving 21 bases between the germline ends. The CDR3 is made up of 17 amino acids. Germline V lookup: CDR1 MGHRA, CDR2 YSYEKL. CDR3 nucleotide sequence: TGCGCCAGCAGCCAAGATGTGGGTGCAGCGACCCGGGTCGAGCAGTACTTC. It specifies CASSQDVGAATRVEQYF.

The chain combines TRBV3-1 with TRBJ2-7; unclear D gene. Germline V CDR1 and CDR2: LGHDT, YNNKEL (reference sequence). V was trimmed by 1 base and J by 7 bases, leaving 14 bases between them. The CDR3 runs to 14 residues. CDR3 DNA sequence: TGTGCCAGCAGCCAAGCCGGCACCTTCCTAGAGCAGTACTTC. Protein product: CASSQAGTFLEQYF.

This clonotype was recorded only once. The V gene is TRBV7-2, the J gene TRBJ2-7, with D perhaps assigned TRBD1 or TRBD2 (6 bases each). The CDR3 is 15 residues long. With 4 bases removed from V and 1 base from J, the gap between germline ends came to 14 bases. Germline CDR1 is SGHTA and CDR2 is FQGNSA. CDR3 loop: CASSYSQGRSYEQYF. CDR3 nucleotides: TGTGCCAGCAGCTATTCGCAGGGGAGGTCCTACGAGCAGTACTTC.

The chain has TRBV7-8 and TRBJ1-1, with D uncertain. V was shortened by 2 bases and J by 2 bases, with 15 bases between the two germline ends. The germline V gene encodes CDR1 SGHVS and CDR2 FQNEAQ. There are 16 residues in the CDR3. The CDR3, as DNA: TGTGCCAGCAGCTTAATTACCGGACGGACTAACACTGAAGCTTTCTTT. Its protein product is CASSLITGRTNTEAFF.

The chain is built from TRBV15 and TRBJ2-7, with D unresolved. This CDR3 comprises 12 residues. Germline V gene sequence: CDR1 LNHNV, CDR2 YYDKDF (reference sequence). V was shortened by 1 base and J by 4 bases, with 5 bases between the two germline ends. This CDR3 is CATSRASYEQYF. For the CDR3, the DNA is TGTGCCACCAGCAGAGCCAGTTACGAGCAGTACTTC.

This clonotype was counted between two and nine times. V and J are TRBV27 and TRBJ1-1; 7 bases are a match to TRBD1. The CDR3 is 14 amino acids. Losses at the gene ends were 6 bases for V and 3 bases for J; bases not matched to a gene: 7. The germline V gene encodes CDR1 MNHEY and CDR2 SMNVEV (reference sequence). This CDR3 reads CASSPIGGDTEAFF. CDR3 sequence (DNA): TGTGCCAGCAGCCCCATAGGGGGCGACACTGAAGCTTTCTTT.

The chain recombines TRBV7-7 with TRBJ2-7; maybe TRBD2 (5 bases). The CDR3 runs 13 residues. Germline V gene sequence: CDR1 SSHAT, CDR2 FNYEAQ (reference sequence). As DNA, the CDR3 is TGTGCTAGCGCAGAAGGCAGGATTTACGAGCAGTACTTC. Its translation: CASAEGRIYEQYF.

This clonotype came up a few times. The V gene is TRBV27, the J gene TRBJ2-5, with 7 nucleotides matching TRBD1. Germline V lookup: CDR1 MNHEY, CDR2 SMNVEV (reference sequence). CDR3 length: 14 residues. V was clipped by 5 bases and J by 5 bases; unmatched bases: 8. The CDR3 nucleotides are TGTGCCAGCAGTGACAGGGCTATCGGGGAGACCCAGTACTTC. It encodes CASSDRAIGETQYF.

The rearrangement links TRBV20-1 to TRBJ2-1; 7 nucleotides line up with TRBD2. From germline, CDR1 is DFQATT and CDR2 SNEGSKA (reference sequence). This CDR3 contains 13 residues. With V trimmed by 3 bases and J by 2 bases, 1 base remained unmatched. The CDR3 nucleotides read TGCAGTGCTAGGGGACTAACCTACAATGAGCAGTTCTTC. Translated, it gives CSARGLTYNEQFF.

V usage is TRBV5-4 and J usage is TRBJ2-1; the match to TRBD2 covers 14 bases. After removal of 3 bases from V and 3 bases from J, the junction contained 8 bases not matched to a gene. CDR3 length: 18 residues. Germline V gene data show CDR1 as SGHNT and CDR2 as YYREEE (reference sequence). The CDR3 loop reads CASSSTGLAGEIYNEQFF. The CDR3 coding sequence is TGTGCCAGCAGCTCCACGGGACTAGCGGGAGAAATCTACAATGAGCAGTTCTTC.

Turning to this clonotype: This CDR3 is missing its conserved last phenylalanine or tryptophan, likely due to a read error. The chain joins TRBV5-6 to TRBJ2-1, with 14 bases lining up with TRBD2. After removal of 0 bases from V and 7 bases from J, the junction contained 12 bases not matched to a gene. CDR1 SGHDT and CDR2 YYEEEE come from the germline V gene. There are 19 residues in the CDR3. CDR3 DNA sequence: TGTGCCAGCAGCTTGGCCGTCATTGGGACTAGCGGGAGTAGGAATGAGCAGTTCCTC. This sequence encodes CASSLAVIGTSGSRNEQFL.

The chain employs TRBV19 and TRBJ1-1, with D maybe TRBD1 (5 bases). Trimming cost V 7 bases and J 10 bases, with 13 bases left between them. The CDR3 has 11 residues. Germline-derived CDR1 and CDR2 are LNHDA and SQIVND (reference sequence). The CDR3 sequence is CASMRGSGAFF. The CDR3 region has the DNA TGTGCCAGTATGAGGGGATCGGGAGCTTTCTTT.

The CDR3 sequence: CASTPQGRSTDTQYF. The CDR3 DNA reads as TGCGCCAGCACGCCGCAGGGTCGGAGCACAGATACGCAGTATTTT. V gene TRBV4-1 combines with J gene TRBJ2-3; possibly TRBD1 for D (5 bases). V lost 7 bases to trimming and J lost 0 bases, with 14 bases between them. Germline CDR1 is MGHRA and CDR2 is YSYEKL. The CDR3 is made up of 15 amino acids.

Remarks on this clonotype: One end of the junction fails to match germline, which may point to a read error. V and J are TRBV7-6 and TRBJ2-1; TRBD2 agrees at 8 bases. Germline V CDR1 and CDR2: SGHVS, FNYEAQ. The length of the CDR3 is 15 residues. The CDR3 DNA is TGTGCCAGCAGCATACTAGCGGAGTCTGGCAATGGGCAGTTCTTC. Its protein is CASSILAESGNGQFF. Supplemented by reference TRBV7-6 and TRBJ2-1, the full variable domain reads GAGVSQSPRYKVTKRGQDVALRCDPISGHVSLYWYRQALGQGPEFLTYFNYEAQQDKSGLPNDRFSAERPEGSISTLTIQRTEQRDSAMYRCASSILAESGNGQFFGPGTRLTVL.

The rearrangement links TRBV28 to TRBJ2-7, with 9 bases identical to TRBD2. V lost 6 bases and J lost 2; bases outside the gene matches: 5. The germline V gene encodes CDR1 MDHEN and CDR2 SYDVKM. This CDR3 spans 14 amino acids. The CDR3 spells CASSRLAETYEQYF. CDR3 DNA sequence: TGTGCCAGCAGCCGACTAGCGGAAACCTACGAGCAGTACTTC.

This clonotype appeared once. Here the CDR3 omits its conserved ending phenylalanine or tryptophan, so a read error is the likely source. This chain joins TRBV11-2 and TRBJ2-5; the D is unclear. Trimming took off 1 base at V and 3 bases at J, with 9 bases between the two ends. CDR1 and CDR2 from the germline V gene are SGHAT and FQNNGV. The CDR3 sequence is 14 residues long. CDR3 in amino acids: CASSLGRIEETQYL. For the CDR3, the DNA is TGTGCCAGCAGCTTAGGGCGCATTGAAGAGACCCAGTACCTC.

The chain has TRBV6-1 and TRBJ1-1, with TRBD1 matching over 8 bases. V gave up 6 bases and J gave up 0 bases; unmatched junction bases: 6. The CDR3 is made up of 15 amino acids. CDR1 is MNHNS, CDR2 SASEGT, per germline. The CDR3: CASRTSTGVNTEAFF. CDR3 sequence (DNA): TGTGCCAGCAGGACTTCGACAGGGGTGAACACTGAAGCTTTCTTT.